This T cell receptor beta chain appears in the sequencing data of a study of regulatory dendritic cells for organ transplantation. This table comes from immunoSEQ multiplex PCR, and its TCRdb copy is limited to in-frame clones, with some not included. The table includes some 29,000 clones, almost 80% detected once. About this clone itself: As yet, its antigen is unknown.

Study findings and constraints: Memory CD8+ clonal expansion seemed more limited with regulatory than mature dendritic cells. Naive T cells showed high diversity, memory cells less, memory CD8+ least.

Germline CDR1 reads LGHNT; CDR2 reads FRNRAP. V lost 1 base, J lost 7 bases, and 19 bases lay in between. The CDR3 totals 17 residues. CD4+ or CD8+ T cells were sorted as naive CD45RA+ or memory CD45RO+. The chain uses TRBV12-5 and TRBJ2-2, with D perhaps TRBD1 (5 bases). The source of this sequence is a human donor in good health. The sample comprised memory CD4+ T cells from blood. Specified subset: CD45RO+ memory T cells. In nucleotides, the CDR3 is TGTGCTAGTGGTTTGGGAAGTCAGGGTCCTCAAGGCGGGGAGCTGTTTTTT. Translation: CASGLGSQGPQGGELFF. The variable domain in full, completed from reference TRBV12-5 and TRBJ2-2, reads DARVTQTPRHKVTEMGQEVTMRCQPILGHNTVFWYRQTMMQGLELLAYFRNRAPLDDSGMPKDRFSAEMPDATLATLKIQPSEPRDSAVYFCASGLGSQGPQGGELFFGEGSRLTVL.